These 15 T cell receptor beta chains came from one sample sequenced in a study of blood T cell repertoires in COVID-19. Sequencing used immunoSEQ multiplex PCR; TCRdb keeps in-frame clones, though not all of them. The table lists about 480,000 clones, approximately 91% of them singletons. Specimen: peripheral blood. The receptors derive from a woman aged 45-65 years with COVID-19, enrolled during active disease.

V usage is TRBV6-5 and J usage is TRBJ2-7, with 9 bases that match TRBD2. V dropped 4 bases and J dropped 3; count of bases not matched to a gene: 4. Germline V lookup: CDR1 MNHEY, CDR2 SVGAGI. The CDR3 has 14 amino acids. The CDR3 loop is CASSFSAGGYEQYF. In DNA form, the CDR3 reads TGTGCCAGCAGTTTCTCAGCGGGGGGCTACGAGCAGTACTTC.

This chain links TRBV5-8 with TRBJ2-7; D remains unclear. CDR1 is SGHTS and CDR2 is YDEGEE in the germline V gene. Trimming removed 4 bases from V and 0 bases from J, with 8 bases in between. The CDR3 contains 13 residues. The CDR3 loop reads CASSLRSSYEQYF. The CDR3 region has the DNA TGTGCCAGCAGCCTGCGTTCCTCCTACGAGCAGTACTTC.

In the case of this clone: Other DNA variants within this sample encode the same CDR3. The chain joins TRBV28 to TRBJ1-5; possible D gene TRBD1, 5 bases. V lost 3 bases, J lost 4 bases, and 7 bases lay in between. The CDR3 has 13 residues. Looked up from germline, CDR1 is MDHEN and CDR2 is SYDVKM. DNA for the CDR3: TGTGCCAGCAGTTTCGCAGGGAATCAGCCCCAGCATTTT. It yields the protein CASSFAGNQPQHF.

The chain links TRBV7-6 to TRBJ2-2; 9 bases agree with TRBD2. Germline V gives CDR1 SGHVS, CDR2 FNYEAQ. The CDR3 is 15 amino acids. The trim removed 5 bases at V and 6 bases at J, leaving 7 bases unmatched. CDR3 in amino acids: CASSLAASGAGELFF. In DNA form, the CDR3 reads TGTGCCAGCAGCCTGGCGGCTAGCGGGGCCGGGGAGCTGTTTTTT.

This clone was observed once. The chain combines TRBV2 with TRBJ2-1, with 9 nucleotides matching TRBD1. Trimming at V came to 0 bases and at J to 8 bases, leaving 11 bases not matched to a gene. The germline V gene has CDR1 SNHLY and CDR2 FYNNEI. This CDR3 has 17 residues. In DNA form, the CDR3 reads TGTGCCAGCAGTGAAGCGCGGACAGGGGTAGGGAGCGATGAGCAGTTCTTC. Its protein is CASSEARTGVGSDEQFF.

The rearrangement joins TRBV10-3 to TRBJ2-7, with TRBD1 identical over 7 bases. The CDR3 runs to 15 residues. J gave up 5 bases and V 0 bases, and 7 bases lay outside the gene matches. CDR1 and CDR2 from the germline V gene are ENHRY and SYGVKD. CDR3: CAISESQGVLNEQYF. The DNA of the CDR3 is TGTGCCATCAGTGAGTCGCAGGGGGTATTAAACGAGCAGTACTTC.

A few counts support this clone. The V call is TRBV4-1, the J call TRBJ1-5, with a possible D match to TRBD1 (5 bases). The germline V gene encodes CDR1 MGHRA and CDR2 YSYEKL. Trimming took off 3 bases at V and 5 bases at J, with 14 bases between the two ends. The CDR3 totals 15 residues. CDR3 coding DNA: TGCGCCAGCAGCCAGAGGGACGGAGGGGATCAGCCCCAGCATTTT. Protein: CASSQRDGGDQPQHF.

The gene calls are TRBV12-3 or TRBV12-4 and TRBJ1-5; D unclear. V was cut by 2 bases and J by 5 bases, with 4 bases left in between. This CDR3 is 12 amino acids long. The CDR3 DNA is TGTGCCAGCAGTTTATCGGATCAGCCCCAGCATTTT. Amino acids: CASSLSDQPQHF.

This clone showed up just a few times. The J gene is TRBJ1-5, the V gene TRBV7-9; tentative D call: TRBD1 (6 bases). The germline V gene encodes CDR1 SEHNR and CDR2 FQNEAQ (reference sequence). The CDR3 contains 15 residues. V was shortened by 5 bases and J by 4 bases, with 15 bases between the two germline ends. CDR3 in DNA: TGTGCCAGCAGCCGAGGGGGTGTATGGAATCAGCCCCAGCATTTT. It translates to CASSRGGVWNQPQHF. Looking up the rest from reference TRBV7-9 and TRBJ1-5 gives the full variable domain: DTGVSQNPRHKITKRGQNVTFRCDPISEHNRLYWYRQTLGQGPEFLTYFQNEAQLEKSRLLSDRFSAERPKGSFSTLEIQRTEQGDSAMYLCASSRGGVWNQPQHFGDGTRLSIL.

CDR3 sequence reads: CASRPGLKNTEAFF. The CDR3 DNA is TGTGCCAGCAGACCGGGACTCAAAAACACTGAAGCTTTCTTT. This chain joins TRBV11-2 and TRBJ1-1; D is possibly TRBD1 (5 bases). The CDR3 has 14 amino acids. Germline assignment: CDR1 SGHAT and CDR2 FQNNGV. V was clipped by 6 bases and J by 2 bases, with 13 bases between them.

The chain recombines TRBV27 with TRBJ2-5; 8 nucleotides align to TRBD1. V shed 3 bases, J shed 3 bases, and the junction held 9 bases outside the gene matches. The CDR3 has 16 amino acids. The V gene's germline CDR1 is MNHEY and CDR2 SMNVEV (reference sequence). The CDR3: CASSFLGQGREETQYF. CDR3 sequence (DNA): TGTGCCAGCAGTTTCTTAGGACAGGGACGGGAAGAGACCCAGTACTTC.

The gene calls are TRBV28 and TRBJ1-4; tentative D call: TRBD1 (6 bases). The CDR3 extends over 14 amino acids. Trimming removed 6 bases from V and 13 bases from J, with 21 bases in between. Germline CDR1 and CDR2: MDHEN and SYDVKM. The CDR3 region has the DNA TGTGCCAGCAGATCCGGGACATACATTGGCGGACTGTTTTTT. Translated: CASRSGTYIGGLFF.

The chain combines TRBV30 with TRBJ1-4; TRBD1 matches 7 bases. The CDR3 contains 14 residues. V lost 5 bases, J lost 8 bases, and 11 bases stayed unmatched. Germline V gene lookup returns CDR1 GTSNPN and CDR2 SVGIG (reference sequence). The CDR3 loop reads CAWSRTGVGEKLFF. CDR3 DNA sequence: TGTGCCTGGTCCCGGACAGGCGTAGGGGAAAAACTGTTTTTT.

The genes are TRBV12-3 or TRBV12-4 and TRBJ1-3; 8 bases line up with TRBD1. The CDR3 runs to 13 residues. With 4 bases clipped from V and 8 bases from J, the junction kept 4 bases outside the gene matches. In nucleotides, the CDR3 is TGTGCCAGCAGTTGGACAGGGAGGGACACCATATATTTT. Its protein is CASSWTGRDTIYF.

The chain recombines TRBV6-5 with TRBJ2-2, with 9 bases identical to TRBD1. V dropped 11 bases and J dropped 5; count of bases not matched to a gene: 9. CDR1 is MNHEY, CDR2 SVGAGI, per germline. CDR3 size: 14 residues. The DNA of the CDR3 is TGTGCCGCCAGAAAGACAGGGGGAACCGGGGAGCTGTTTTTT. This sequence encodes CAARKTGGTGELFF.